This T cell receptor (beta chain) was identified in a study of T cell repertoires in cytomegalovirus infection (dated by TCRdb to about 2019). About the study as a whole: Peptide stimulations targeted recently identified HLA-C-restricted CMV epitopes, whose presentation resists viral immunomodulation, together with well-studied HLA-B-restricted epitopes. The HLA type of each donor mattered for the analysis, because public TCR beta signatures pointed to carriage of CMV infection along with the matching HLA type.

The sequencing machine was an Illumina HiSeq 1500. The public reads were reanalyzed by TCRdb: fastp trimming at Q25, MiXCR alignment, in-frame beta chains only. Rows with one shared CDR3 protein collapse into an entry with the most common genes and DNA. Counted in this sample were 110,000 to 150,000 distinct CDR3 sequences; over 30% of them appeared once. Around 50% of the sample is taken by the ten largest. CDR1 and CDR2 (MGHRA, YSYEKL) derive from the germline V gene. Trimming at the junction amounts to 4 bases on V and 1 base on J, and the germline ends lie 13 bases apart. Measured from the cysteine to the phenylalanine, the CDR3 is 15 residues long. Solely the CDR3 DNA is kept, with 45 bases framed from the first base. Overall study outcomes, separate from this receptor: In the ex vivo response, HLA-C-restricted CMV-specific TCR beta clonotypes were dominant, and in two of eight donors the single most frequent clonotype came from this HLA-C-restricted group. In both this cohort and an independent cohort of several hundred donors, the cumulative frequency of public TCR beta family members distinguished carriers of CMV infection plus the relevant HLA type.

The treatment or condition label on this specimen signifies: in vitro stimulation with specific CMV peptide epitopes to enrich CMV-specific T cells. This clonotype was observed a few times. Its antigen is not yet known. One base away there is no much larger clone; base qualities are not given. The chain uses TRBV4-1 and TRBJ1-1; too little of a D gene remains to name it. This sequence was found in a human donor in good health (CMV status not recorded). Some clones in this sample may be carry-over from other donors' samples. The sample was CD8+ T cells from cultured PBMCs, taken from culture after CMV antigen stimulation. In nucleotides, the sequence is TGCGCCAGCAGCCCCGGCCGCGAGTGGAACACTGAAGCTTTCTTT. Its protein reads: CASSPGREWNTEAFF.